What follows are 16 T cell receptor beta chains derived from one specimen sequenced in a study of cytomegalovirus exposure and HLA in healthy donors (TCRdb year 2017). The library was obtained by the immunoSEQ multiplex PCR assay. A mixture of 60 forward primers for TCR Vbeta segments and 13 reverse primers for TCR Jbeta segments was used in the multiplex PCR. As stored in TCRdb, this immuneACCESS dataset retains in-frame rearrangements with V and J assigned. A fraction of the clones does not appear; measured against another copy, unresolved V genes explain less than half of the discrepancy, and the remainder lacks a known reason. In this sample the table shows roughly 100,000 clones, roughly 83% of which occur a single time. The ten top clones hold about 3.6% of the sample. The source material was PBMCs. These receptors all come from a male donor in good health and CMV-seropositive.

CDR3 sequence reads: CASSQYYRGSGTEAFF. In nucleotides, the CDR3 is TGTGCCAGCAGCCAATACTACAGGGGGTCCGGCACTGAAGCTTTCTTT. This chain links TRBV5-4 with TRBJ1-1, with 8 bases identical to TRBD1. The CDR3 extends over 16 amino acids. Germline V gene sequence: CDR1 SGHNT, CDR2 YYREEE (reference sequence). The V gene end was trimmed by 4 bases and the J gene end by 4 bases; junction bases not matched to a gene: 12.

CDR3 nucleotide sequence: TGTGCCAGCAGTGACTCTAACAGGTTTTTCGGGAGATCGAACACCGGGGAGCTGTTTTTT. Amino acids: CASSDSNRFFGRSNTGELFF. V and J are TRBV6-4 and TRBJ2-2; D perhaps matches TRBD2 (6 bases). The CDR3 covers 20 residues. The V gene lost 0 bases and the J gene lost 0 bases, with 20 bases spanning the gap. Germline V gives CDR1 MRHNA, CDR2 SNTAGT.

The rearrangement uses TRBV6-5 and TRBJ2-2, with 7 bases fitting TRBD1. Germline CDR1 reads MNHEY; CDR2 reads SVGAGI. Trimming removed 2 bases from V and 2 bases from J; junction bases left unmatched: 5. This CDR3 contains 16 residues. CDR3 residues: CASSYRAGGNTGELFF. The CDR3 region has the DNA TGTGCCAGCAGTTACAGGGCAGGGGGTAACACCGGGGAGCTGTTTTTT.

The J gene is TRBJ1-1, the V gene TRBV5-1, with a tentative D call TRBD1 (5 bases). V lost 1 base and J 3 bases, leaving 7 bases between the germline ends. The CDR3 sequence is 13 residues long. Looked up from germline, CDR1 is SGHRS and CDR2 is YFSETQ. The CDR3 coding sequence is TGCGCCAGCAGCTTGTGGGGGGACACTGAAGCTTTCTTT. Its translation: CASSLWGDTEAFF.

The V and J genes are TRBV7-2 and TRBJ1-5; possibly TRBD1 for D (5 bases). From germline, CDR1 is SGHTA and CDR2 FQGNSA. V lost 5 bases to trimming and J lost 4 bases, with 12 bases between them. The CDR3 sequence is 14 residues long. The CDR3 DNA follows: TGTGCCAGCAGCCCCCGGGGGGGGAATCAGCCCCAGCATTTT. Translation gives CASSPRGGNQPQHF.

The chain has TRBV7-2 and TRBJ2-5; 10 positions agree with TRBD2. Germline V gives CDR1 SGHTA, CDR2 FQGNSA. V was pared by 1 base and J by 5 bases, with 7 bases of the junction left unmatched. This CDR3 is built from 16 residues. The CDR3 DNA is TGTGCCAGCAGCTTAGGGGGAGCGGGGGGGATGGAGACCCAGTACTTC. This sequence encodes CASSLGGAGGMETQYF.

This clone was recorded only once. This chain uses TRBV30 with TRBJ1-5; no reliable D call. Germline loops: CDR1 GTSNPN, CDR2 SVGIG (reference sequence). Deletions cut 2 bases from V and 0 bases from J, with 5 bases between. The CDR3 totals 13 residues. CDR3 residues: CAWSSYSNQPQHF. The CDR3 coding sequence is TGTGCCTGGAGTTCCTATAGCAATCAGCCCCAGCATTTT.

The rearrangement links TRBV13 to TRBJ2-7, with 9 bases aligning to TRBD1. The junction had 6 bases not matched to a gene; V was cut back by 4 bases and J by 5 bases. CDR3 length: 14 residues. The germline V gene encodes CDR1 PRHDT and CDR2 FYEKMQ (reference sequence). The CDR3 sequence is CASSSRDRENEQYF. The CDR3 DNA is TGTGCCAGCAGCTCACGGGACAGGGAGAACGAGCAGTACTTC.

The rearrangement uses TRBV12-5 and TRBJ2-5; 8 nucleotides line up with TRBD1. V lost 5 bases to trimming and J lost 5 bases; unmatched junction nucleotides: 1. CDR1 is LGHNT and CDR2 is FRNRAP in the germline V gene. This CDR3 has 12 residues. The CDR3 is CASGRTGETQYF. In DNA, the CDR3 is TGTGCTAGTGGTAGGACAGGGGAGACCCAGTACTTC. Full variable domain (missing parts from reference TRBV12-5 and TRBJ2-5): DARVTQTPRHKVTEMGQEVTMRCQPILGHNTVFWYRQTMMQGLELLAYFRNRAPLDDSGMPKDRFSAEMPDATLATLKIQPSEPRDSAVYFCASGRTGETQYFGPGTRLLVL.

This clone was seen only once. The J gene is TRBJ1-1, the V gene TRBV30; TRBD1 aligns across 10 bases. Trimming at V came to 1 base and at J to 8 bases, leaving 7 bases not matched to a gene. Germline V gene data show CDR1 as GTSNPN and CDR2 as SVGIG (reference sequence). CDR3 size: 14 residues. CDR3 DNA: TGTGCCTGGAGTGGGCGGGACAGGGGCCCCGAAGCTTTCTTT. Translated, it gives CAWSGRDRGPEAFF.

This clone came up a few times. The chain links TRBV5-4 to TRBJ2-7; 8 bases align to TRBD1. With 4 bases clipped from V and 4 bases from J, the junction kept 13 bases outside the gene matches. This CDR3 has 16 residues. CDR1 is SGHNT, CDR2 YYREEE, per germline (reference sequence). The CDR3 loop reads CASSRTGSGRGYEQYF. The DNA of the CDR3 is TGTGCCAGCAGCCGGACAGGGTCCGGACGAGGGTACGAGCAGTACTTC.

The chain has TRBV29-1 and TRBJ1-6; D is possibly TRBD1 (6 bases). Trimming stripped 7 bases from V and 7 bases from J, with 14 bases between. Germline-derived CDR1 and CDR2 are SQVTM and ANQGSEA. The CDR3 spans 13 residues. CDR3 sequence: CSAATGPNSPLHF. The CDR3 DNA is TGCAGCGCTGCGACAGGACCAAATTCACCCCTCCACTTT.

This clone was counted once. CDR3 in amino acids: CASSQGDRGFTEAFF. DNA for the CDR3: TGTGCCAGCAGCCAAGGGGACAGGGGGTTCACTGAAGCTTTCTTT. The rearrangement uses TRBV5-4 and TRBJ1-1; 11 bases fit TRBD1. Germline loops: CDR1 SGHNT, CDR2 YYREEE (reference sequence). Trimming removed 4 bases from V and 4 bases from J; junction bases left unmatched: 6. The CDR3 sequence is 15 residues long.

V is TRBV6-5 and J is TRBJ1-5; no clear D gene. Trimming left V 2 bases short and J 7 bases short, with 12 bases between. The germline V gene has CDR1 MNHEY and CDR2 SVGAGI. CDR3 size: 14 residues. This chain's CDR3 is CASSYLLIRQPQHF. CDR3 DNA: TGTGCCAGCAGTTACCTACTAATTAGGCAGCCCCAGCATTTT.

The rearrangement uses TRBV30 and TRBJ1-5; D may be TRBD1 (6 bases). Trimming cost V 8 bases and J 6 bases, with 20 bases left between them. Germline CDR1 is GTSNPN and CDR2 is SVGIG (reference sequence). The length of the CDR3 is 14 residues. The CDR3 loop reads CAIGGGRGSQPQHF. CDR3 DNA: TGTGCCATTGGCGGGGGGCGGGGGAGTCAGCCCCAGCATTTT.

The chain links TRBV10-3 to TRBJ1-5; TRBD1 aligns across 8 bases. There are 14 residues in the CDR3. Germline-derived CDR1 and CDR2 are ENHRY and SYGVKD. V lost 11 bases, J lost 2 bases, and 8 bases stayed unmatched. The CDR3 region is CASRQGLGNQPQHF. The CDR3 DNA sequence: TGTGCCTCCCGACAGGGGCTGGGCAATCAGCCCCAGCATTTT.